This is a list of T cell receptor beta chains from one sample in a study of T cells after yellow fever vaccination. TCRdb re-called the 5' RACE reads with MiXCR, one entry per CDR3 protein. This table holds just under 600,000 distinct CDR3 sequences, roughly 14% found once. The material sequenced was PBMCs, taken on the day of the yellow fever booster vaccination. These receptors came from a man aged 25-45 years who received the YFV17D yellow fever vaccine. CDR3s include the opening cysteine and the closing phenylalanine or tryptophan. The order of the fields is clone size, D gene, V gene, J gene, CDR3 DNA, CDR3 protein. D genes are given only for firm matches. Clone size appears in some rows only: once, few, many, or a class for an expanded clone.

-	TRBD2	TRBV6-2/TRBV6-3	TRBJ2-2	TGTGCCAGCAGTGGGACTAGCGGGAAGGTCACCGGGGAGCTGTTTTTT	CASSGTSGKVTGELFF
few	TRBD2	TRBV20-1	TRBJ2-5	TGCAGTGCTAGAGACCTAACCGGGACTAGCGGAGCCGGGGAGACCCAGTACTTC	CSARDLTGTSGAGETQYF
few	-	TRBV7-8	TRBJ2-3	TGTGCCAGCAGACCATCACGGAGAGTCGGACTTCTTGTGGATACGCAGTATTTT	CASRPSRRVGLLVDTQYF
few	TRBD2	TRBV27	TRBJ2-2	TGTGCCAGCAGTTTAAACCCCGGAGCTAGCGGGACCGGGGAGCTGTTTTTT	CASSLNPGASGTGELFF
-	TRBD1	TRBV3-1	TRBJ2-7	TGTGCCAGCAGCCGGGACAGAGCATCCCCCGAGCAGTACTTC	CASSRDRASPEQYF
few	-	TRBV5-1	TRBJ2-1	TGCGCCAGCAGGAAAGCGGAGGCCTCCTACAATGAGCAGTTCTTC	CASRKAEASYNEQFF
-	TRBD2	TRBV6-7	TRBJ2-7	TGTGCCAGCAGCCCCGGACTAGCGGGAGGACAGAGCTACGAGCAGTACTTC	CASSPGLAGGQSYEQYF
few	-	TRBV5-4	TRBJ2-1	TGTGCCAGCCTAGGGCTAGCCGACAATGAGCAGTTCTTC	CASLGLADNEQFF
-	TRBD2	TRBV20-1	TRBJ2-7	TGCAGTGCTAGAGATTGGTCGGCTAGCGGGAGTACCGAGCAGTACTTC	CSARDWSASGSTEQYF
-	-	TRBV6-2/TRBV6-3	TRBJ1-2	TGTGCCAGCAGTTATCTGGACACCCACCTTTCCTATGGCTACACCTTC	CASSYLDTHLSYGYTF
-	TRBD2	TRBV7-3	TRBJ2-7	TGTGCCAGCAGCTTAGGGGGACTACAATACGAGCAGTACTTC	CASSLGGLQYEQYF
few	-	TRBV12-3/TRBV12-4	TRBJ2-1	TGTGCCAGCAGCATTAGGCCGCCCTTCTCCTACAATGAGCAGTTCTTC	CASSIRPPFSYNEQFF
-	-	TRBV5-5	TRBJ2-1	TGTGCCAGCAGCTTCCCCCGTGGTAACTCCTACAATGAGCAGTTCTTC	CASSFPRGNSYNEQFF
-	-	TRBV5-4	TRBJ2-7	TGTGCCAGCAGCTTGCCATCCGACAATTCCTACGAGCAGTACTTC	CASSLPSDNSYEQYF
few	TRBD1	TRBV5-5	TRBJ2-1	TGTGCCAGCAGCTGGGCAGGACAGGGGGCTTACAATGAGCAGTTCTTC	CASSWAGQGAYNEQFF
few	-	TRBV6-2/TRBV6-3	TRBJ2-7	TGTGCCAGCAGTTACTCGTTGGGTGAGCAGTACTTC	CASSYSLGEQYF
few	-	TRBV20-1	TRBJ1-1	TGCAGTGCTCCCCTCCGACGGAACACTGAAGCTTTCTTT	CSAPLRRNTEAFF
few	-	TRBV12-3/TRBV12-4	TRBJ1-2	TGTGCCAGCAGTACCCTCACAGATAACTATGGCTACACCTTC	CASSTLTDNYGYTF
once	-	TRBV21-1	TRBJ2-7	TGTGCCAGCCGGGACAGGGAACCTAGCGGGAGTAACGAGCAGTACTTC	CASRDREPSGSNEQYF
-	-	TRBV28	TRBJ2-1	TGTGCCAGCAGTTTTATCAGGGTCAATGAGCAGTTCTTC	CASSFIRVNEQFF
few	TRBD1	TRBV7-8	TRBJ2-7	TGTGCCAGCAACTACCGGGACAGGGTGAACGAGCAGTACTTC	CASNYRDRVNEQYF
few	TRBD2	TRBV10-2	TRBJ2-3	TGCGCCAGCAGAGATAGCGGGGGACGCACAGATACGCAGTATTTT	CASRDSGGRTDTQYF
few	TRBD1	TRBV7-2	TRBJ1-2	TGTGCCAGCATCTCGGGACAGGGGACTTTTAGCTATGGCTACACCTTC	CASISGQGTFSYGYTF
few	TRBD2	TRBV6-5	TRBJ2-3	TGTGCCAGCAGTTGGCTAGCGGGAGCCAAAGATACGCAGTATTTT	CASSWLAGAKDTQYF
few	TRBD2	TRBV7-9	TRBJ2-7	TGTGCCAGCAGCGGACGGGAGGATTTCTACGAGCAGTACTTC	CASSGREDFYEQYF
many	-	TRBV6-1	TRBJ1-1	TGTGCCAGCAGTCAAGGGACCGGTACTGAAGCTTTCTTT	CASSQGTGTEAFF
-	TRBD1	TRBV2	TRBJ2-5	TGTGCCAGCAACACGGACAGGGGGCAAGAGACCCAGTACTTC	CASNTDRGQETQYF
many	-	TRBV5-1	TRBJ2-7	TGCGCCAGCAGCCCCGGGTCGCAAGGCTACGAGCAGTACTTC	CASSPGSQGYEQYF
-	TRBD2	TRBV7-9	TRBJ2-7	TGTGCCAGCAGCTTAGCTTTTCTAGCGGGAGTGGGAGAGCAGTACTTC	CASSLAFLAGVGEQYF
few	TRBD2	TRBV5-1	TRBJ2-1	TGCGCCAGCAGCTTGGTAGGTAGCGGGAGCAATGAGCAGTTCTTC	CASSLVGSGSNEQFF
many	-	TRBV30	TRBJ2-1	TGTGCCTGGAGTGGGTCTGGGTACAATGAGCAGTTCTTC	CAWSGSGYNEQFF
few	-	TRBV5-1	TRBJ1-1	TGCGCCAGCAGCCTCCCGGGGGACACTGAAGCTTTCTTT	CASSLPGDTEAFF
few	-	TRBV20-1	TRBJ2-5	TGCAGTGCAGGCCGGGACACAGAAGAGACCCAGTACTTC	CSAGRDTEETQYF
few	TRBD2	TRBV5-1	TRBJ2-3	TGCGCCAGCAGCGTCGGGACTAGCGCAGATACGCAGTATTTT	CASSVGTSADTQYF
few	-	TRBV25-1	TRBJ2-5	TGTGCCAGCAGTGATCGAATAGGGGTGCAAGAGACCCAGTACTTC	CASSDRIGVQETQYF
few	TRBD2	TRBV15	TRBJ2-2	TGTGCCACCAGGGGTAGCGGGAGTACCGGGGAGCTGTTTTTT	CATRGSGSTGELFF
many	-	TRBV7-9	TRBJ2-5	TGTGCCAGCAGCTCCGGAGTGTGGGTTACGGAGACCCAGTACTTC	CASSSGVWVTETQYF
few	-	TRBV9	TRBJ1-2	TGTGCCAGCAGCGCGGGCAGGGGAACCTATGGCTACACCTTC	CASSAGRGTYGYTF
few	-	TRBV12-3/TRBV12-4	TRBJ2-2	TGTGCCAGCAGTTTTTGGGCCGGGGAGCTGTTTTTT	CASSFWAGELFF
-	-	TRBV2	TRBJ1-6	TGTGCCAGCAGTGCTCAGTATTCACCCCTCCACTTT	CASSAQYSPLHF
few	-	TRBV20-1	TRBJ1-5	TGCAGTGCTGAAGGTAGGCGTAGACAGCCCCAGCATTTT	CSAEGRRRQPQHF
-	-	TRBV7-2	TRBJ2-7	TGTGTCAGCAGCTCCTACACAACCCACGAGCAGTACTTC	CVSSSYTTHEQYF
-	-	TRBV27	TRBJ2-1	TGTGCCAGCAGAAGACTAGGGTTCAATGAGCAGTTCTTC	CASRRLGFNEQFF
-	-	TRBV7-8	TRBJ2-5	TGTGCCAGCAGCCCTGCTAGCGACCAAGAGACCCAGTACTTC	CASSPASDQETQYF
few	-	TRBV5-5	TRBJ2-2	TGTGCCAGCAGCTTCGTAGTCACGGTAGCCACCGGGGAGCTGTTTTTT	CASSFVVTVATGELFF
-	-	TRBV20-1	TRBJ2-7	TGCAGTGCAACGTACGCCTCCAGAATCTACGAGCAGTACTTC	CSATYASRIYEQYF
-	TRBD2	TRBV7-2	TRBJ2-7	TGTGCCAGCAGCTCGAGGACTAGCGGGAGGGTTGGGGAGCAGTACTTC	CASSSRTSGRVGEQYF
-	TRBD2	TRBV7-2	TRBJ2-7	TGTGCCAGCAGCTTAGTGGCTAGCGGGAGTCTCTACGAGCAGTACTTC	CASSLVASGSLYEQYF
few	-	TRBV11-2	TRBJ2-7	TGTGCCAGCAAACAGGGTTTCTACGAGCAGTACTTC	CASKQGFYEQYF
few	-	TRBV7-9	TRBJ2-7	TGTGCCAGCAGCTTCTCAGCGGAAGCCCACTACGAGCAGTACTTC	CASSFSAEAHYEQYF
-	TRBD2	TRBV20-1	TRBJ2-3	TGCAGTGCTAGGGCCGGGACTAGCGGGAGGGCCTCAGATACGCAGTATTTT	CSARAGTSGRASDTQYF
few	TRBD2	TRBV5-1	TRBJ2-1	TGCGCCAGCTGCCCTAGCGGATTAAATGAGCAGTTCTTC	CASCPSGLNEQFF
once	TRBD2	TRBV7-8	TRBJ2-5	TGTGCCAGCAGCTTATATCTTAGTAGGACTAGCGGGAAAGGGTGGGAGACCCAGTACTTC	CASSLYLSRTSGKGWETQYF
few	TRBD2	TRBV6-2/TRBV6-3	TRBJ2-3	TGTGCCACCCACTTGGCCGGACTAGCGGGAGGTTTGGATACGCAGTATTTT	CATHLAGLAGGLDTQYF
-	-	TRBV9	TRBJ2-5	TGTGCCAGCAGCGTAGCTCCGGGAGTAGGTGAGACCCAGTACTTC	CASSVAPGVGETQYF
few	TRBD1	TRBV11-2	TRBJ2-5	TGTGCCAGCAGCTTCATAGGACAGGGGTTAGAGACCCAGTACTTC	CASSFIGQGLETQYF
many	TRBD1	TRBV10-3	TRBJ2-1	TGTGCCATCAGTGACCCATTACAGGGGATAAGGGGGAATGAGCAGTTCTTC	CAISDPLQGIRGNEQFF
-	-	TRBV28	TRBJ1-4	TGTGCCAGCAGTTCCCCAAAAGGGTGGCCTAATGAAAAACTGTTTTTT	CASSSPKGWPNEKLFF
-	TRBD2	TRBV20-1	TRBJ2-1	TGCAGTGCCTACTCGGGGGGGTACAATGAGCAGTTCTTC	CSAYSGGYNEQFF
-	TRBD2	TRBV20-1	TRBJ2-5	TGCAGTGCCCCCCGCCCCCGGGGGGATGAAGAGACCCAGTACTTC	CSAPRPRGDEETQYF